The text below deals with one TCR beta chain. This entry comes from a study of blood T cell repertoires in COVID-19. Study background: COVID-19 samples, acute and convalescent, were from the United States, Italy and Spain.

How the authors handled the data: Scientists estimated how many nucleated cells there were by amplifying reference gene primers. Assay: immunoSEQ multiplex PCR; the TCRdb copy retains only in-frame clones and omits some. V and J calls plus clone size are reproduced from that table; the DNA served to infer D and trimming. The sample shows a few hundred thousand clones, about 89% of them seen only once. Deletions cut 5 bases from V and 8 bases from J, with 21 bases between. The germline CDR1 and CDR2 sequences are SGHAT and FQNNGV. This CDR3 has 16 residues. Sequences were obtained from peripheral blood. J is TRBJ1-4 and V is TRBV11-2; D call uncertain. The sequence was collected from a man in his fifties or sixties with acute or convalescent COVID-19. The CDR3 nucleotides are TGTGCCAGCAGCCGAAATCCCCCCACCCTCGCGGAAAAACTGTTTTTT. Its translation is CASSRNPPTLAEKLFF.